This T cell receptor (beta chain) was identified in a study of blood T cell repertoires in COVID-19. Looking at the study overall: The United States, Italy and Spain were the sources of the acute and convalescent COVID-19 samples.

Sequenced by immunoSEQ multiplex PCR; TCRdb stores in-frame clones only, minus some. The data contain hundreds of thousands of clones, under 90% of them singletons. The CDR3 covers 13 residues. The V end lost 2 bases, the J end lost 6 bases, and 8 bases lay between the germline ends. Per germline, CDR1 MNHEY and CDR2 SVGEGT. The rearrangement uses TRBV6-2 or TRBV6-3 and TRBJ2-1, with D unresolved. Sequenced input: peripheral blood. This TCR was recovered from a woman older than 75 with active or convalescent COVID-19. The CDR3, as DNA: TGTGCCAGCAGTTACGACTGGCTCAATGAGCAGTTCTTC. Residues: CASSYDWLNEQFF.